This T cell receptor beta chain was captured by sequencing in a study of early T cells in non-severe SARS-CoV-2 infection. Study information: Bulk RNA isolated from unsorted whole blood underwent sequencing; chains were not paired. Points from the study as a whole: Comparison of clonotypes with VDJdb favored anti-spike CD8 responses while missing private and CD4 specificities.

Each CDR3 protein gets one entry after TCRdb re-called the 5' RACE reads with MiXCR. The profile shows approximately 63,000 distinct CDR3 sequences, 5.9% of them singletons. This clonotype was seen only a few times. No antigen is known for it. V gave up 3 bases and J gave up 4 bases; unmatched junction bases: 11. Germline CDR1 and CDR2: DFQATT and SNEGSKA (reference sequence). There are 16 residues in the CDR3. The sequence came from an adult who was a healthcare worker with PCR-confirmed SARS-CoV-2 infection or an uninfected control (not recorded which). The material was whole blood, obtained at baseline. V usage is TRBV20-1 and J usage is TRBJ2-3; 9 bases are shared with TRBD1. CDR3 in amino acids: CSARGVDRGGSDTQYF. In DNA, the CDR3 is TGCAGTGCTAGGGGAGTGGACAGGGGAGGGTCAGATACGCAGTATTTT.